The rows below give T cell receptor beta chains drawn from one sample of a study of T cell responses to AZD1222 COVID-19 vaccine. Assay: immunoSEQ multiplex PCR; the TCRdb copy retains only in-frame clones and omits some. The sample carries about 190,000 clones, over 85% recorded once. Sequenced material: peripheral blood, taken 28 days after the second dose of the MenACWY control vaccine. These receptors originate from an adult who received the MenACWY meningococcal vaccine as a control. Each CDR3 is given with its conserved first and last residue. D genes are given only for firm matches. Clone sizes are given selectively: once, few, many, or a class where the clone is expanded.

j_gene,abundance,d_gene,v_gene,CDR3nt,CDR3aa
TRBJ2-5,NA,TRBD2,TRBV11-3,TGTGCCAGCAGCCGAGACGGGACTAACCAAGAGACCCAGTACTTC,CASSRDGTNQETQYF
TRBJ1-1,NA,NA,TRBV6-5,TGTGCCAGCAGTTATCAGAGAATAACTGAAGCTTTCTTT,CASSYQRITEAFF
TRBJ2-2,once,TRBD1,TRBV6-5,TGTGCCAGCAGTTACCCGTCGGGACAGGGATACGGGGAGCTGTTTTTT,CASSYPSGQGYGELFF
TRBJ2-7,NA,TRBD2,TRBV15,TGTGCCACCAGCAGAGAGAGGGCTAGCGGGGGCTACGAGCAGTACTTC,CATSRERASGGYEQYF
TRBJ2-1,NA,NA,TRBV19,TGTGCCAGTAGTATTGGTAGGAGCTCCTACAATGAGCAGTTCTTC,CASSIGRSSYNEQFF
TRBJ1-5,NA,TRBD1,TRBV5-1,TGCGCCAGCAGCTTGGGAGACAGGGGTAGCAATCAGCCCCAGCATTTT,CASSLGDRGSNQPQHF
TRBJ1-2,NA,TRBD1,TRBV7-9,TGTGCCAGCAGCTTCCTATCGGGACAGGGCTATGGCTACACCTTC,CASSFLSGQGYGYTF
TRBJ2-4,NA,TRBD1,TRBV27,TGTGCCAGCAGGACGGGACAGGGCAAAAACATTCAGTACTTC,CASRTGQGKNIQYF
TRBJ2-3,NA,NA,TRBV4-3,TGCGCCAGCGGGAAAGGGACGGTCGATACGCAGTATTTT,CASGKGTVDTQYF
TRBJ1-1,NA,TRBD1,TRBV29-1,TGCAGCGTTGAAGATGGGGCAGGGGGACAAGCTTTCTTT,CSVEDGAGGQAFF
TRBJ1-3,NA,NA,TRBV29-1,TGCAGCGTTGAGGAAATGAGGACCATATATTTT,CSVEEMRTIYF
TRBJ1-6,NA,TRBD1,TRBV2,TGTGCCACTGTCCGGGACAGGGAAATTCTGGGTTCACCCCTCCACTTT,CATVRDREILGSPLHF
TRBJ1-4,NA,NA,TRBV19,TGTGCCAGTAGTACAGGGGCAGCGGAACTGTTTTTT,CASSTGAAELFF
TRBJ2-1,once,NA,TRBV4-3,TGCGCCAGCAGCCAACATGACCCGACGAACAATGAGCAGTTCTTC,CASSQHDPTNNEQFF